This entry describes one T cell receptor beta chain. A Seattle source enrolled patients during active infection and followed them longitudinally. The protocol was immunoSEQ multiplex PCR, while the TCRdb copy is restricted to in-frame clones and leaves out a portion. In the table there are roughly 250,000 clones, around 82% of which are singletons. This entry is derived from a study of blood T cell repertoires in COVID-19. As for the study in general: From the United States, Italy and Spain came samples of acute and convalescent COVID-19. Sample material is recorded as cDNA or gDNA derived from T cells, B-cell-depleted T cells, or PBMCs.

The germline V gene encodes CDR1 SGHTA and CDR2 FQGNSA. V was trimmed by 5 bases and J by 7 bases, leaving 12 bases between them. This CDR3 spans 14 amino acids. The receptor comes from a human donor with COVID-19, enrolled during active disease. The donor label of this sample is uncertain. Input material: peripheral blood. V is TRBV7-2 and J is TRBJ1-6; possibly TRBD1 for D (6 bases). CDR3 in DNA: TGTGCCAGCAGCCCAGGGGATGGAAATTCACCCCTCCACTTT. Amino acid sequence: CASSPGDGNSPLHF.